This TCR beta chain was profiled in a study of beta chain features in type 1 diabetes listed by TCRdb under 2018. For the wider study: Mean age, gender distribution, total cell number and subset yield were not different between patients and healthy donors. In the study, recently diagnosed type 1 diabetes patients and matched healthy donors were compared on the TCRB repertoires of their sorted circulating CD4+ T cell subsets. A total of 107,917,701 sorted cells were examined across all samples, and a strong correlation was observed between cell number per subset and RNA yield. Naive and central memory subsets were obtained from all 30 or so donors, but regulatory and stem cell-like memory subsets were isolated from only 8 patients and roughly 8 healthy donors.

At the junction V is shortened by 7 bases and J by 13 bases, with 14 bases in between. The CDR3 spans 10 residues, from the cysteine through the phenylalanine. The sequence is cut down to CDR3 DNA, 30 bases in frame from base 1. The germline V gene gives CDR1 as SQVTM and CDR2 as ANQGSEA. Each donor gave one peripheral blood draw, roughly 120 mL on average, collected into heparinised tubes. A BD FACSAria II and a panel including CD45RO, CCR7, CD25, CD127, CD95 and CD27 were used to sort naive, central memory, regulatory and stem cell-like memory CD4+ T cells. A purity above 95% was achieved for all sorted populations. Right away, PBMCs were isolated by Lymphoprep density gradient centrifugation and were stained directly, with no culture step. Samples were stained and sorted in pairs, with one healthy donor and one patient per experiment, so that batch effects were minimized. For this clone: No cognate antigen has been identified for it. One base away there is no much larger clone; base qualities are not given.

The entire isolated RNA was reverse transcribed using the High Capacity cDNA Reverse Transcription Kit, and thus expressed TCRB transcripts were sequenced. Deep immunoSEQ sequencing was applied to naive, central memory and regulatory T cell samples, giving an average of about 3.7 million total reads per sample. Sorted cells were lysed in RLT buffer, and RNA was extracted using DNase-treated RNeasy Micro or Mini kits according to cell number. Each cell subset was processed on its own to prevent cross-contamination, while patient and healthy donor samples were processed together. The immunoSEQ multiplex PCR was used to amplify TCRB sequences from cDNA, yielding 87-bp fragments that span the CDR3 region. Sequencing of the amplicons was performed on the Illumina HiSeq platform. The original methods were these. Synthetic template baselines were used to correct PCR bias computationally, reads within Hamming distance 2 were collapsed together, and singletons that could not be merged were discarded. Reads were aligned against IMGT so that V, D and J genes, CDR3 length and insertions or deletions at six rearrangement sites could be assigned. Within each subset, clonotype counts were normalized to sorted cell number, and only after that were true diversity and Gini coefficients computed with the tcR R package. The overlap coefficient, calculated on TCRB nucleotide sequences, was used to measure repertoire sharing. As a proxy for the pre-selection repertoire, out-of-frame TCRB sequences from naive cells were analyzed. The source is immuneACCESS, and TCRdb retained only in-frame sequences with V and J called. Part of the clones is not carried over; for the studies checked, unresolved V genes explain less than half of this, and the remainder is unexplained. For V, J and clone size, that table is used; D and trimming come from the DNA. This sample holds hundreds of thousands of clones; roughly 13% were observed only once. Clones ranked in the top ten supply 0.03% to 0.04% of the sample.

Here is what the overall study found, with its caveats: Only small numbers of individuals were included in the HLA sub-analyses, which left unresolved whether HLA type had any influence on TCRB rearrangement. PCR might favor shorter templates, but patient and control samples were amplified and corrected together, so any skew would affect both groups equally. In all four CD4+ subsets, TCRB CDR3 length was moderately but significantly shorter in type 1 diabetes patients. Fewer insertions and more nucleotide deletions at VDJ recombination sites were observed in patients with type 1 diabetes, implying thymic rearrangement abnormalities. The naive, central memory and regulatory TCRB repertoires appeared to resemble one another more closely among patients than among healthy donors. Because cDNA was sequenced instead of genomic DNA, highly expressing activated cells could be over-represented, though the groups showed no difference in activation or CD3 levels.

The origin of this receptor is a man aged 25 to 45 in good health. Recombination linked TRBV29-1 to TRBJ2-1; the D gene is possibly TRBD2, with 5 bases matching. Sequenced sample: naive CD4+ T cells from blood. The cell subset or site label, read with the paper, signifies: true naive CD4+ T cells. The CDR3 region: CSASRGEQFF. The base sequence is TGCAGCGCCTCCCGGGGTGAACAGTTCTTC.